A single sample is the source of the 24 T cell receptor beta chains below, sequenced in a study of T cell repertoires in cytomegalovirus infection. TCRdb called the reads again in MiXCR, with one record for every CDR3 protein. The top ten hold around 2.6% of the sample, which has some 300,000 distinct CDR3 sequences, about a tenth seen once. Specimen: PBMCs. These receptors were obtained from a human donor in good health (CMV status not recorded). Some clones in this sample may be carry-over from other donors' samples.

This clonotype was seen at least ten times. The chain joins TRBV12-3 or TRBV12-4 to TRBJ1-1; D gene ambiguous. The CDR3 extends over 15 amino acids. With 5 bases removed from V and 4 bases from J, the gap between germline ends came to 17 bases. The CDR3: CASSQRTSIGTEAFF. DNA for the CDR3: TGTGCCAGCAGTCAACGAACATCGATAGGCACTGAAGCTTTCTTT.

Many counts were recorded for this clonotype. For the CDR3, the DNA is TGCGCCAGCAGCTTGGGACCCCCAAGCTCCTATAATTCACCCCTCCACTTT. Its protein product is CASSLGPPSSYNSPLHF. The J gene is TRBJ1-6, the V gene TRBV5-1; D remains unclear. Trimming cost V 0 bases and J 0 bases, with 10 bases left between them. The CDR3 is made up of 17 amino acids. In germline, CDR1 is SGHRS, CDR2 YFSETQ.

With regard to this clonotype: A read error may be the cause here, since a much bigger clone is one base away. This chain connects TRBV6-2 or TRBV6-3 to TRBJ1-1; TRBD1 agrees at 11 bases. The CDR3 sequence is 17 residues long. Germline-derived CDR1 and CDR2 are MNHEY and SVGEGT. The CDR3 region has the DNA TGTGGCAGCAGCCCGGACAGGGGGCCCCCCTGGGGGACTGAAGCTTTCTTT. Its protein is CGSSPDRGPPWGTEAFF.

Note on this clonotype: A clone one base away is much larger, so this may be a read error. This chain joins TRBV29-1 and TRBJ2-5, with a weak D call TRBD2 (5 bases). The germline V gene has CDR1 SQVTM and CDR2 ANQGSEA. The CDR3 spans 14 residues. The chain's CDR3 is CGAWERSGLETQYF. The CDR3 DNA is TGCGGCGCTTGGGAACGAAGCGGTTTGGAGACCCAGTACTTC. Full variable domain (outside the CDR3, taken from reference TRBV29-1 and TRBJ2-5): SAVISQKPSRDICQRGTSLTIQCQVDSQVTMMFWYRQQPGQSLTLIATANQGSEATYESGFVIDKFPISRPNLTFSTLTVSNMSPEDSSIYLCGAWERSGLETQYFGPGTRLLVL.

This clonotype was counted ten times or more. The chain has TRBV5-6 and TRBJ2-7, with 8 nucleotides matching TRBD2. Germline lookup yields CDR1 SGHDT and CDR2 YYEEEE. CDR3 length equals 13 residues. CDR3 nucleotides: TGTGGAAGTAGTAGCGGGGAGTCCTACGAGCAGTACGTC. It specifies CGSSSGESYEQYV.

As concerns this clonotype: This may arise from a read error, as a much more abundant clone is one base away. J is TRBJ2-1 and V is TRBV20-1, with 10 bases identical to TRBD2. Germline V CDR1 and CDR2: DFQATT, SNEGSKA (reference sequence). The CDR3 sequence is 13 residues long. The V and J ends lost 6 bases and 7 bases, in that order; junction bases with no gene match: 6. CDR3 residues: CSAIAGGRNEQFF. The CDR3, as DNA: TGCAGTGCCATAGCGGGGGGCAGGAATGAGCAGTTCTTC.

This clonotype has a count of ten or more. A junction boundary mismatches the germline segment, possibly from a read error. The chain combines TRBV7-7 with TRBJ2-2, with D perhaps matching TRBD1 (6 bases). Germline-derived CDR1 and CDR2 are SSHAT and FNYEAQ (reference sequence). The CDR3 runs to 16 residues. The DNA for the CDR3 is TGTGCTAGCAGCCCTACCTTGGGGGCCGGCACCGGGGAGCTGTTTTTT. This encodes CASSPTLGAGTGELFF.

This clonotype was counted ten times or more. V is TRBV6-2 or TRBV6-3 and J is TRBJ1-2, with 7 nucleotides matching TRBD1. Germline CDR1 MNHEY, CDR2 SVGEGT. After removal of 6 bases from V and 4 bases from J, the junction contained 5 bases not matched to a gene. This CDR3 comprises 13 residues. The CDR3 is CASRRGLVYGYTF. CDR3 nucleotides: TGTGCCAGCAGAAGGGGGCTCGTCTATGGCTACACCTTC.

This clonotype was seen at least ten times. The V gene is TRBV20-1, the J gene TRBJ1-5; D is possibly TRBD1 (6 bases). This CDR3 has 14 amino acids. Looked up from germline, CDR1 is DFQATT and CDR2 is SNEGSKA (reference sequence). V was clipped by 5 bases and J by 9 bases, with 20 bases between them. CDR3 DNA: TGCAGTGCTCCACGGGGGGACAACCGGCGGCCCCAGCATTTT. The encoded protein is CSAPRGDNRRPQHF.

This clonotype was seen at least ten times. The gene calls are TRBV4-2 and TRBJ2-5, with TRBD2 identical over 8 bases. After removal of 0 bases from V and 5 bases from J, the junction contained 14 bases not matched to a gene. Per germline, CDR1 LGHNA and CDR2 YNFKEQ. CDR3 size: 18 residues. CDR3 amino acids: CASSQDPVAGFRRETQYF. The DNA for the CDR3 is TGTGCCAGCAGCCAAGATCCGGTAGCGGGGTTTAGGAGGGAGACCCAGTACTTC.

Many counts were recorded for this clonotype. The chain employs TRBV7-2 and TRBJ2-2, with D maybe TRBD1 (6 bases). The V end was cut by 6 bases, the J end by 4 bases, with 12 bases between. The CDR3 totals 14 residues. The V gene's germline CDR1 is SGHTA and CDR2 FQGNSA. The CDR3 nucleotides are TGTGCCAGCAGAAACAGGGTTAGCACCGGGGAGCTGTTTTTT. Its protein product is CASRNRVSTGELFF. Complete variable domain (other parts from reference TRBV7-2 and TRBJ2-2): GAGVSQSPSNKVTEKGKDVELRCDPISGHTALYWYRQSLGQGLEFLIYFQGNSAPDKSGLPSDRFSAERTGGSVSTLTIQRTQQEDSAVYLCASRNRVSTGELFFGEGSRLTVL.

Many counts were recorded for this clonotype. The genes are TRBV6-2 or TRBV6-3 and TRBJ1-1, with D perhaps matching TRBD1 (5 bases). Trimming left V 3 bases short and J 8 bases short, with 16 bases between. The CDR3 is 14 residues long. Per the germline V gene, CDR1 is MNHEY and CDR2 is SVGEGT. The CDR3 spells CASSYRDGGSEAFF. CDR3 DNA: TGTGCCAGCAGTTATCGGGACGGCGGGTCGGAAGCTTTCTTT.

The V gene is TRBV13, the J gene TRBJ1-2; TRBD1 might be the D (6 bases). CDR1 is PRHDT, CDR2 FYEKMQ, per germline (reference sequence). The CDR3 is made up of 16 amino acids. The V end was cut by 1 base, the J end by 0 bases, with 12 bases between. CDR3 bases: TGTGCCAGCAGCTTAGTTGGACAGCAGGCTAACTATGGCTACACCTTC. It is translated as CASSLVGQQANYGYTF. Drawing the rest from reference TRBV13 and TRBJ1-2, the complete variable domain is AAGVIQSPRHLIKEKRETATLKCYPIPRHDTVYWYQQGPGQDPQFLISFYEKMQSDKGSIPDRFSAQQFSDYHSELNMSSLELGDSALYFCASSLVGQQANYGYTFGSGTRLTVV.

In this sample, this clonotype turned up many times. CDR3 in amino acids: CASSENKLAGGNNEQFF. CDR3 nucleotide sequence: TGCGCCAGCAGTGAAAATAAGCTAGCGGGGGGGAACAATGAGCAGTTCTTC. The chain joins TRBV10-1 to TRBJ2-1; 12 bases align to TRBD2. With V trimmed by 3 bases and J by 5 bases, 8 bases remained unmatched. This CDR3 contains 17 residues. Germline CDR1 reads WNHNN; CDR2 reads SYGVQD (reference sequence).

The rearrangement uses TRBV29-1 and TRBJ1-1; D unclear. Trimming cost V 0 bases and J 0 bases, with 11 bases left between them. This CDR3 has 15 amino acids. Germline V gene sequence: CDR1 SQVTM, CDR2 ANQGSEA. CDR3 residues: CSVEDWARLNTEAFF. Written as DNA, the CDR3 is TGCAGCGTTGAAGATTGGGCGAGACTGAACACTGAAGCTTTCTTT.

This clonotype occurred many times. This sequence joins TRBV7-2 and TRBJ1-3; 7 nucleotides agree with TRBD1. V lost 5 bases and J lost 2; bases outside the gene matches: 9. Germline V gene lookup returns CDR1 SGHTA and CDR2 FQGNSA. The CDR3 is 16 amino acids. CDR3 nucleotides: TGTGCCAGCAGCCCGACCACAGGGGCGACTGGAAACACCATATATTTT. Amino acids: CASSPTTGATGNTIYF.

This clonotype was recorded at least ten times. The gene calls are TRBV28 and TRBJ2-1, with 7 nucleotides matching TRBD2. With V trimmed by 5 bases and J by 1 base, 11 bases remained unmatched. The germline gives CDR1 MDHEN, CDR2 SYDVKM. This CDR3 region has 17 residues. CDR3 amino acids: CASSPTGGGLSYNEQFF. DNA for the CDR3: TGTGCCAGCAGTCCAACTGGGGGGGGTCTGTCCTACAATGAGCAGTTCTTC.

This clonotype appeared many times. This chain links TRBV7-2 with TRBJ2-1; 8 positions agree with TRBD2. J lost 2 bases, V lost 5 bases, and 5 bases had no gene match. Per germline, CDR1 SGHTA and CDR2 FQGNSA. The CDR3 extends over 15 amino acids. The CDR3 is CASSQLAGPYNEQFF. The CDR3 DNA reads TGTGCCAGCAGCCAGTTAGCGGGGCCCTACAATGAGCAGTTCTTC.

This clonotype occurred many times. This chain uses TRBV29-1 with TRBJ1-1; no definite D call. Trimming cost V 0 bases and J 7 bases, with 15 bases left between them. Germline V gene lookup returns CDR1 SQVTM and CDR2 ANQGSEA. The CDR3 is made up of 14 amino acids. Here the CDR3 reads CSVEDPFGTSEAFF. CDR3 bases: TGCAGCGTTGAAGACCCGTTTGGTACAAGTGAAGCTTTCTTT.

With regard to this clonotype: With a much larger clone just one base away, this may be a read error. The V and J genes are TRBV29-1 and TRBJ2-2; perhaps TRBD1 as D (5 bases). Germline V gene data show CDR1 as SQVTM and CDR2 as ANQGSEA. The CDR3 spans 11 residues. Deletions cut 8 bases from V and 6 bases from J, with 10 bases between. CDR3 sequence: CSRGNSGELFF. DNA for the CDR3: TGCAGCAGGGGTAACTCCGGGGAGCTGTTTTTT.

The chain employs TRBV29-1 and TRBJ2-1, with TRBD1 matching 9 bases. Germline V gives CDR1 SQVTM, CDR2 ANQGSEA. The CDR3 extends over 15 amino acids. V was pared by 7 bases and J by 4 bases, with 11 bases of the junction left unmatched. The CDR3 is CSAGTGSPSYNEQFF. DNA for the CDR3: TGCAGCGCCGGGACAGGGTCCCCTAGTTACAATGAGCAGTTCTTC.

This clonotype was found many times. V gene TRBV6-2 or TRBV6-3 combines with J gene TRBJ2-7, with D unresolved. This CDR3 is 18 amino acids long. From germline, CDR1 is MNHEY and CDR2 SVGEGT. Trimming stripped 0 bases from V and 0 bases from J, with 18 bases between. The CDR3 is CASSYSLTFDRSSYEQYV. The CDR3 DNA reads TGTGCCAGCAGTTACTCCTTGACCTTCGACCGGAGCTCCTACGAGCAGTACGTC.

This clonotype occurred many times. The chain has TRBV2 and TRBJ1-2; 7 nucleotides line up with TRBD1. The length of the CDR3 is 13 residues. V was pared by 2 bases and J by 6 bases, with 3 bases of the junction left unmatched. Germline CDR1 is SNHLY and CDR2 is FYNNEI. Written as DNA, the CDR3 is TGTGCCAGCAGTGAACACAGGGGTGATGGCTACACCTTC. Its protein is CASSEHRGDGYTF.

At least ten counts were recorded for this clonotype. The V call is TRBV7-9, the J call TRBJ2-3, with D perhaps being TRBD1 or TRBD2 (6 bases each). This CDR3 has 18 amino acids. The germline CDR1 and CDR2 sequences are SEHNR and FQNEAQ (reference sequence). Trimming took off 4 bases at V and 2 bases at J, with 22 bases between the two ends. CDR3 in amino acids: CASSSFLGGRRFTDTQYF. The CDR3 DNA sequence: TGTGCCAGCAGCTCATTCCTCGGGGGCCGGAGATTCACAGATACGCAGTATTTT. Together with reference TRBV7-9 and TRBJ2-3, the CDR3 gives the full variable domain: DTGVSQNPRHKITKRGQNVTFRCDPISEHNRLYWYRQTLGQGPEFLTYFQNEAQLEKSRLLSDRFSAERPKGSFSTLEIQRTEQGDSAMYLCASSSFLGGRRFTDTQYFGPGTRLTVL.